Following are 7 T cell receptor beta chains from one sample sequenced in a study of T cells in Graves' hyperthyroidism and ophthalmopathy. Amplification yielded TCR beta CDR3 regions, with RNA transcripts as the source. HTBI primers were employed in a first-round RT-PCR of the TCR CDR3. TCRdb independently ran MiXCR on the multiplex PCR reads; one entry per CDR3 protein. Of a few hundred thousand distinct CDR3 sequences listed, around 16% are singletons. Source material: blood. The receptors were sampled from a young woman with Graves' hyperthyroidism that later progressed to Graves' ophthalmopathy.

The V call is TRBV3-1, the J call TRBJ2-2; 8 nucleotides match TRBD2. This CDR3 spans 15 amino acids. From germline, CDR1 is LGHDT and CDR2 YNNKEL (reference sequence). The J segment lost 5 bases and the V segment lost 4 bases, leaving 6 bases of the junction unmatched. This CDR3 is CASSRPGLETGELFF. The CDR3, as DNA: TGTGCCAGCAGCCGCCCGGGACTAGAAACCGGGGAGCTGTTTTTT.

This clonotype has a count of ten or more. The chain couples TRBV7-9 to TRBJ2-3; D is unclear. This CDR3 is built from 12 residues. Germline CDR1 is SEHNR and CDR2 is FQNEAQ (reference sequence). Trimming cost V 5 bases and J 4 bases, with 7 bases left between them. The CDR3 sequence: CASSPSPDTQYF. The DNA for the CDR3 is TGTGCCAGCAGCCCCTCCCCAGATACGCAGTATTTT.

The table lists this clonotype with many counts. The genes are TRBV4-2 and TRBJ2-5, with unresolved D. This CDR3 has 15 residues. The V end was cut by 0 bases, the J end by 1 base, with 9 bases between. Germline V gene sequence: CDR1 LGHNA, CDR2 YNFKEQ. CDR3 amino acids: CASSQDTDPQETQYF. The CDR3 DNA reads as TGTGCCAGCAGCCAAGATACCGACCCCCAAGAGACCCAGTACTTC.

This clonotype was recorded many times. The gene calls are TRBV7-2 and TRBJ2-1; 11 bases align to TRBD1. In germline, CDR1 is SGHTA, CDR2 FQGNSA. V was clipped by 4 bases and J by 7 bases; unmatched bases: 12. There are 17 residues in the CDR3. The CDR3 nucleotides are TGTGCCAGCAGCTATAGAGCCGGACAGGGGGCGCGTAATGAGCAGTTCTTC. This translates into CASSYRAGQGARNEQFF.

This clonotype appeared many times. A junction end diverges from the germline sequence, so it may reflect a read error. The chain is built from TRBV7-7 and TRBJ2-5; a possible D gene is TRBD2 (6 bases). Germline loops: CDR1 SSHAT, CDR2 FNYEAQ (reference sequence). The CDR3 contains 13 residues. In nucleotides, the CDR3 is TGTGCTAGCAGCCGAACCCCGGTTGGGACTCAGTACTTC. Translation: CASSRTPVGTQYF.

In this sample, this clonotype turned up a few times. This clone may be a read error of a much larger clone one base away. V usage is TRBV6-2 or TRBV6-3 and J usage is TRBJ2-3; D not certain. The CDR3 consists of 13 residues. Germline V gene data show CDR1 as MNHEY and CDR2 as SVGEGT. The CDR3: CAGSAVETDTQYF. The CDR3 DNA sequence: TGTGCCGGCAGTGCCGTGGAGACAGATACGCAGTATTTT.

Ten or more counts support this clonotype. V usage is TRBV6-2 or TRBV6-3 and J usage is TRBJ2-1, with TRBD1 matching 9 bases. The CDR3 spans 20 residues. With V trimmed by 6 bases and J by 0 bases, 18 bases remained unmatched. Germline V gene sequence: CDR1 MNHEY, CDR2 SVGEGT. CDR3 in amino acids: CASRRRPGQGQWSSYNEQFF. CDR3 DNA sequence: TGTGCCAGCAGGCGAAGACCGGGACAGGGCCAATGGAGCTCCTACAATGAGCAGTTCTTC.